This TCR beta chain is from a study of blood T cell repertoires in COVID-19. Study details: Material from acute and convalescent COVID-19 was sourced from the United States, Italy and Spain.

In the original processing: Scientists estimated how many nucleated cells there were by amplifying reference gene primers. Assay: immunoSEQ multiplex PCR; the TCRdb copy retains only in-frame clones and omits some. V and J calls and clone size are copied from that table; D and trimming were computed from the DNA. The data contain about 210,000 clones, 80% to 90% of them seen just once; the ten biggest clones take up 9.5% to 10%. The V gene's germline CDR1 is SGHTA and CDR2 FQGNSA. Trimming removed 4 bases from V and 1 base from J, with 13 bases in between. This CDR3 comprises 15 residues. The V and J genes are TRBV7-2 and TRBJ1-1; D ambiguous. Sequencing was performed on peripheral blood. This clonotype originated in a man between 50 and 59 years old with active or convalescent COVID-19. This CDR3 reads CASSSTTPQNTEAFF. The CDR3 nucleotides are TGTGCCAGCAGCTCGACGACACCGCAGAACACTGAAGCTTTCTTT.